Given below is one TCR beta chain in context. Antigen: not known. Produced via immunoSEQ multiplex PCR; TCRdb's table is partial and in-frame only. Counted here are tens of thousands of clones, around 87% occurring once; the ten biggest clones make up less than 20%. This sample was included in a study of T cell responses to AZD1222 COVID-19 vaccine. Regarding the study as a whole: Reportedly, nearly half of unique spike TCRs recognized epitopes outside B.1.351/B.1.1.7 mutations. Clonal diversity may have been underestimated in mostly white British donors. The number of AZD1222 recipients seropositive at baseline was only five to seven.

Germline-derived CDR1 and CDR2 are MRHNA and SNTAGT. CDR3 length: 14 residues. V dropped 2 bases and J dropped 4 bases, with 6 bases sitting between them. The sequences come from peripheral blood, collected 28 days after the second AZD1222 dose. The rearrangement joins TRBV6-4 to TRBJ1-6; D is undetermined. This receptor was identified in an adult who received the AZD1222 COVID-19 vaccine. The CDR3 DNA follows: TGTGCCAGCAGTGACGAGCTATATAATTCACCCCTCCACTTT. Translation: CASSDELYNSPLHF.